The present TCR beta chain was sequenced within a study of control samples from healthy donors and cancer patients. The method was immunoSEQ multiplex PCR; TCRdb's version includes in-frame clones alone and lacks a portion of them. This repertoire shows tens of thousands of clones, around 90% found once; its top ten account for approximately 3.9%. This CDR3 region has 15 residues. Germline-derived CDR1 and CDR2 are SGHTA and FQGNSA. V was shortened by 5 bases and J by 0 bases, with 10 bases between the two germline ends. The gene calls are TRBV7-2 and TRBJ2-2; D is unclear. The TCR was taken from a woman in her fifties or sixties in good health. The sequencing input was blood. The CDR3 DNA reads TGTGCCAGCAGCCCGTATCAGGCGAACACCGGGGAGCTGTTTTTT. Its protein is CASSPYQANTGELFF.